The clone carrying this TCR beta chain ranks as medium-sized. TCRdb re-derived calls from the 5' RACE reads in MiXCR, one entry per CDR3 protein. The sample consists of approximately 70,000 distinct CDR3 sequences, around 13% of them appearing once. These data belong to a study of early T cells in non-severe SARS-CoV-2 infection. With V trimmed by 3 bases and J by 1 base, 5 bases remained unmatched. The germline V gene encodes CDR1 SGHTA and CDR2 FQGNSA. The CDR3 sequence is 15 residues long. This sequence joins TRBV7-2 and TRBJ2-5, with 7 bases matching TRBD1. The source material was whole blood. The source of this sequence is an adult who was a healthcare worker with PCR-confirmed SARS-CoV-2 infection or an uninfected control (not recorded which). CDR3 bases: TGTGCCAGCAGCTTGGTGGGACAGCCCCAAGAGACCCAGTACTTC. Its translation: CASSLVGQPQETQYF.